This T cell receptor (beta chain) came from a study of blood T cell repertoires in COVID-19. Sequencing was performed with immunoSEQ multiplex PCR; in TCRdb, only in-frame clones are kept and a portion is missing. The sample shows tens of thousands of clones, roughly 88% of them seen only once. The germline V gene encodes CDR1 SGDLS and CDR2 YYNGEE. V trimming: 0 bases; J trimming: 6 bases; junction bases outside the gene matches: 5. The CDR3 consists of 14 residues. The sequence was obtained from a man aged 45 to 65 with acute or convalescent COVID-19. V and J are TRBV9 and TRBJ2-5; 7 nucleotides match TRBD2. The material sequenced was peripheral blood. The CDR3 protein is CASSVGTSSQTQYF. The CDR3 DNA reads TGTGCCAGCAGCGTAGGGACTAGTAGTCAGACCCAGTACTTC.